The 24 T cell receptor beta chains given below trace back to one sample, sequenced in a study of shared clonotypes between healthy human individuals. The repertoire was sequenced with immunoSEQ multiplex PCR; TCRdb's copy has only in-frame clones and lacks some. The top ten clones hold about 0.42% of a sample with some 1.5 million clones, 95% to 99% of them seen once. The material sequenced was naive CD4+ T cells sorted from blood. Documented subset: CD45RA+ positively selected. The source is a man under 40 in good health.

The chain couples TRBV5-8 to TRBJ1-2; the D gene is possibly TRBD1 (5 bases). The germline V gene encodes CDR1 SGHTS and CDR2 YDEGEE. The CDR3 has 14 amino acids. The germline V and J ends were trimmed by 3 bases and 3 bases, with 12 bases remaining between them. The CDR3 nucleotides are TGTGCCAGCAGCTCCCCTCAGGGCTACTATGGCTACACCTTC. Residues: CASSSPQGYYGYTF.

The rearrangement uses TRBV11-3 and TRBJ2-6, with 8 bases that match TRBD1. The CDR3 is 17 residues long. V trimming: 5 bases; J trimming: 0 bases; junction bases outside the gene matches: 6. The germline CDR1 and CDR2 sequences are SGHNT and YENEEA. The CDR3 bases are TGTGCCAGCAGCGGGCGGGACAGGCCCTCTGGGGCCAACGTCCTGACTTTC. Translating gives CASSGRDRPSGANVLTF.

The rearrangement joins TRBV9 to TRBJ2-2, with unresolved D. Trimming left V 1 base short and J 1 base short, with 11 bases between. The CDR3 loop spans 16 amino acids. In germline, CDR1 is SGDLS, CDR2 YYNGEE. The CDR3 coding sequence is TGTGCCAGCAGCGTAAATAAGGGCGGGAACACCGGGGAGCTGTTTTTT. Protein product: CASSVNKGGNTGELFF.

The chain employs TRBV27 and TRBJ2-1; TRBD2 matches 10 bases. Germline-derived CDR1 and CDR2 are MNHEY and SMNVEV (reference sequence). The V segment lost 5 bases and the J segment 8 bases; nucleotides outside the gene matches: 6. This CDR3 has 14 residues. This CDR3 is CASSEGLAIDEQFF. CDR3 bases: TGTGCCAGCAGTGAGGGACTAGCGATAGATGAGCAGTTCTTC.

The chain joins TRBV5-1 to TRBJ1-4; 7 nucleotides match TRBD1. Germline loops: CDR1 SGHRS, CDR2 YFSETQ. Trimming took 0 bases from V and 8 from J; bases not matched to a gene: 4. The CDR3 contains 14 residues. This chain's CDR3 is CASSLGLGGEKLFF. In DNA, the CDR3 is TGCGCCAGCAGCTTGGGATTAGGGGGCGAAAAACTGTTTTTT.

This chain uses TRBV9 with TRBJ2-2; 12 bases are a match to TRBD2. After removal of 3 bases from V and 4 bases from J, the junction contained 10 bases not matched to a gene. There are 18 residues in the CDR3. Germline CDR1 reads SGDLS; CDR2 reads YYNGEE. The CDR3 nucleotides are TGTGCCAGCAGCGCACCCCCAGGACTAGCGGGATTCACCGGGGAGCTGTTTTTT. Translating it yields CASSAPPGLAGFTGELFF.

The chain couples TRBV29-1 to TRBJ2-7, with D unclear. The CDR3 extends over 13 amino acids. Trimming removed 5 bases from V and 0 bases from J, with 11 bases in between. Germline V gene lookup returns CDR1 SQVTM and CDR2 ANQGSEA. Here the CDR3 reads CSVLGQDSYEQYF. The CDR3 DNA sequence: TGCAGCGTTTTAGGCCAGGACTCCTACGAGCAGTACTTC.

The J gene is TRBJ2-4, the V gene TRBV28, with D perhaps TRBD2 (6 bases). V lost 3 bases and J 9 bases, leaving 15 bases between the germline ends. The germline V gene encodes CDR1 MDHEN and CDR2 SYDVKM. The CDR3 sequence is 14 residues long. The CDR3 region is CASSLIGKEGIQYF. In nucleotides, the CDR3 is TGTGCCAGCAGTTTGATAGGAAAGGAGGGCATTCAGTACTTC.

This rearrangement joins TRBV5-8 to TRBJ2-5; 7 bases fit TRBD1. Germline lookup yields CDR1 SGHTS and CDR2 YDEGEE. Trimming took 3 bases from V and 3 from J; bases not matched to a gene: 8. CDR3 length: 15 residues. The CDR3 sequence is CASSSPLDREETQYF. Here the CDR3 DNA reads TGTGCCAGCAGCTCCCCCCTAGACAGGGAAGAGACCCAGTACTTC.

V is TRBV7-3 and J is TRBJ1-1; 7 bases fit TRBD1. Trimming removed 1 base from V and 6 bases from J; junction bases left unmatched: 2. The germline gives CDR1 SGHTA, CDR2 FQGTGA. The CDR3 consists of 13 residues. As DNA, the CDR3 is TGTGCCAGCAGCTTAAAGGGGGCGTCTGAAGCTTTCTTT. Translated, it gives CASSLKGASEAFF.

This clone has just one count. This CDR3 reads CASANGLPPSGYTF. CDR3 in DNA: TGTGCCAGTGCAAACGGGTTACCTCCGTCCGGCTACACCTTC. The J gene is TRBJ1-2, the V gene TRBV19; D remains unclear. The CDR3 loop spans 14 amino acids. The V and J ends lost 8 bases and 8 bases respectively, with 21 bases between them. The germline CDR1 and CDR2 sequences are LNHDA and SQIVND (reference sequence).

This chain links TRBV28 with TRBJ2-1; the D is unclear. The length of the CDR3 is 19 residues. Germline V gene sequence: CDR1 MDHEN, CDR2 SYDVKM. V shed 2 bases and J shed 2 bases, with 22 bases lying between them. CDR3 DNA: TGTGCCAGCAGTTTAGGTTTTTTTAATGCTCGCAAGACCTACAATGAGCAGTTCTTC. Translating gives CASSLGFFNARKTYNEQFF.

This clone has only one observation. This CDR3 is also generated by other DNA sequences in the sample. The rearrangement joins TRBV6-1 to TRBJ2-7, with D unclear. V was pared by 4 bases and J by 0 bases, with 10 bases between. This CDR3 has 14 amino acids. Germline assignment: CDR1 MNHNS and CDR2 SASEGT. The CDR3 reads CASSALTSSYEQYF. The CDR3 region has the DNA TGTGCCAGCAGTGCCCTCACAAGCTCCTACGAGCAGTACTTC.

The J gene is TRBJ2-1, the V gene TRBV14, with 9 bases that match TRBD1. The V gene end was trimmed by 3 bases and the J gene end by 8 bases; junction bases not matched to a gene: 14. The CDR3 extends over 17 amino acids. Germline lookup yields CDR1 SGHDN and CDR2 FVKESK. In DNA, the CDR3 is TGTGCCAGCAGCCATTGGGACCTAGGGACAGGGAGCGATGAGCAGTTCTTC. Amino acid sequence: CASSHWDLGTGSDEQFF.

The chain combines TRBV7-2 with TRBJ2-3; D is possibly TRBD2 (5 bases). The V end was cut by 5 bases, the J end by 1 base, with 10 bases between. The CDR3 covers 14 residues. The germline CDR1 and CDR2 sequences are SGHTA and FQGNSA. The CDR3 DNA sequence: TGTGCCAGCAGCCCTCTAGCCGGCACAGATACGCAGTATTTT. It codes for CASSPLAGTDTQYF. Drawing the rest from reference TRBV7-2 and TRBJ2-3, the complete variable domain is GAGVSQSPSNKVTEKGKDVELRCDPISGHTALYWYRQSLGQGLEFLIYFQGNSAPDKSGLPSDRFSAERTGGSVSTLTIQRTQQEDSAVYLCASSPLAGTDTQYFGPGTRLTVL.

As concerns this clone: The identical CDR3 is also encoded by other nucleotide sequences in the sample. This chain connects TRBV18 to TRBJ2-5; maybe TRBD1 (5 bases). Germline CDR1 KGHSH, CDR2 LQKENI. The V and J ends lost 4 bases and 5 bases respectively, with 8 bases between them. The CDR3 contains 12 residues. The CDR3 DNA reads TGTGCCAGCTCACAGGGGCTGGAGACCCAGTACTTC. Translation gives CASSQGLETQYF. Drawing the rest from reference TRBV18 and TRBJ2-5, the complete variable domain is NAGVMQNPRHLVRRRGQEARLRCSPMKGHSHVYWYRQLPEEGLKFMVYLQKENIIDESGMPKERFSAEFPKEGPSILRIQQVVRGDSAAYFCASSQGLETQYFGPGTRLLVL.

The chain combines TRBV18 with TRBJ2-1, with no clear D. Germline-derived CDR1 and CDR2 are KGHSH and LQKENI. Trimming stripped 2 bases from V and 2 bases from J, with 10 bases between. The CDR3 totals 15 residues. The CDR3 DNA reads TGTGCCAGCTCACCAGGCCCTGGGGCCTACAATGAGCAGTTCTTC. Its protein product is CASSPGPGAYNEQFF.

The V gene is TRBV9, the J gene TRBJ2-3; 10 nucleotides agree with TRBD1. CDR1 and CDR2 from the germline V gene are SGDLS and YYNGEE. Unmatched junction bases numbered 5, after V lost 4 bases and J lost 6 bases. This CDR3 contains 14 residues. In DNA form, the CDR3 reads TGTGCCAGCAGCCTGGGACAGGGGTTCGATACGCAGTATTTT. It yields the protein CASSLGQGFDTQYF.

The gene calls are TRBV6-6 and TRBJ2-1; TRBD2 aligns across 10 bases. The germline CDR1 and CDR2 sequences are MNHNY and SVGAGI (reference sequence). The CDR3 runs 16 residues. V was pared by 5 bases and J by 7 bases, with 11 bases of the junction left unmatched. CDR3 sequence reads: CASSVPSGRTENEQFF. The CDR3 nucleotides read TGTGCCAGCAGTGTACCTAGCGGGAGAACGGAGAATGAGCAGTTCTTC.

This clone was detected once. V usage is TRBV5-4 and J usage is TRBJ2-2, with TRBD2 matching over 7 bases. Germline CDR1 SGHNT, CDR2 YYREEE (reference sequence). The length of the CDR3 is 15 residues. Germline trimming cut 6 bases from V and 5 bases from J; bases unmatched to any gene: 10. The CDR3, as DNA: TGTGCCAGCACCCCTAGCGGTTGGTCGACCGGGGAGCTGTTTTTT. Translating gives CASTPSGWSTGELFF.

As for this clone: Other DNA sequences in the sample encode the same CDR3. The CDR3: CASSYSTTISGNTIYF. CDR3 in DNA: TGTGCCAGCAGTTACTCGACAACGATCTCTGGAAACACCATATATTTT. The chain recombines TRBV6-5 with TRBJ1-3; D unresolved. The CDR3 covers 16 residues. Trimming left V 0 bases short and J 0 bases short, with 9 bases between. CDR1 is MNHEY, CDR2 SVGAGI, per germline.

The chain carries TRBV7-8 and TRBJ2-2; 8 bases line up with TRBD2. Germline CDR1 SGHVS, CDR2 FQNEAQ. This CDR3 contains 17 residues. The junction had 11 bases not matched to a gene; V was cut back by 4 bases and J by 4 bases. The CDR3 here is CASSWWIRLASTGELFF. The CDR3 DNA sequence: TGTGCCAGCAGCTGGTGGATTAGACTAGCGAGCACCGGGGAGCTGTTTTTT.

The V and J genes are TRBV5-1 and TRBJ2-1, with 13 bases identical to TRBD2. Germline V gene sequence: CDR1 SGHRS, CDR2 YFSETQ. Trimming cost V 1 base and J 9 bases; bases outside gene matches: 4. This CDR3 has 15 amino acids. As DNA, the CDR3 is TGCGCCAGCAGCTTGAGGACTAGCGGGAGTTTTGAGCAGTTCTTC. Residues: CASSLRTSGSFEQFF.

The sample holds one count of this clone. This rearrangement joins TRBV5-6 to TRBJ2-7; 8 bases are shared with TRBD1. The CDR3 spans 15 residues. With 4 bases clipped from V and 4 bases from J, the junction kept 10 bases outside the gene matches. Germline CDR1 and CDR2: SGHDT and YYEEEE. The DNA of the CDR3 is TGTGCCAGCAGCCCCATTGGGGGACAGGTGTACGAGCAGTACTTC. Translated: CASSPIGGQVYEQYF.